Listed below are T cell receptor beta chains from one sample, sequenced in a study of radiotherapy plus CTLA-4 blockade in lung cancer. Using immunoSEQ multiplex PCR, the repertoire was profiled, and TCRdb retains in-frame clones only, with some absent. In the table there are some 80,000 clones, 78% of which are singletons. This sample comprised peripheral blood, obtained from a patient treated with radiotherapy plus ipilimumab. The receptors shown here come from a human donor with non-small cell lung cancer whose response to radiotherapy plus ipilimumab could not be evaluated. Some clones in this sample may be carry-over from other donors' samples. Both conserved end residues are part of each CDR3. The order of the fields is clone size, D gene, V gene, J gene, CDR3 DNA, CDR3 protein. D genes are given only for firm matches. Rows may omit the clone size; those that give it use once, few, many or a size class.

-	-	TRBV4-1	TRBJ1-2	TGCGCCAGCAGCCAAGGTGCGTCCCTCTATGGCTACACCTTC	CASSQGASLYGYTF
-	TRBD1	TRBV19	TRBJ1-1	TGTGCCAGTAGTATATTCCGGGACAGGGAGAAAGCTTTCTTT	CASSIFRDREKAFF
-	TRBD1	TRBV13	TRBJ1-1	TGTGCCAGCAGCACCGGGACAGAGATGGACACTGAAGCTTTCTTT	CASSTGTEMDTEAFF
-	TRBD1	TRBV6-5	TRBJ1-2	TGTGCCAGCAGTGCAGACAGGGGCGAGTATGGCTACACCTTC	CASSADRGEYGYTF
-	TRBD1	TRBV7-2	TRBJ2-5	TGTGCCAGCAGCGCAGGACAGGGCTGGGAGACCCAGTACTTC	CASSAGQGWETQYF
-	-	TRBV6-5	TRBJ2-5	TGTGCCAGCAGCTCAGGACTCGGGTACCAAGAGACCCAGTACTTC	CASSSGLGYQETQYF
-	TRBD2	TRBV2	TRBJ2-7	TGTGCCAGCAGACTAGCGGGGAGCTCCTACGAGCAGTACTTC	CASRLAGSSYEQYF
-	-	TRBV7-7	TRBJ2-5	TGTGCTAGCAGCCTCCCAGGGTTAGAGACCCAGTACTTC	CASSLPGLETQYF
-	-	TRBV11-1	TRBJ2-1	TGTGCCAGCAGCCCCGCGGGAGACAGGGGCTACAATGAGCAGTTCTTC	CASSPAGDRGYNEQFF
once	-	TRBV7-2	TRBJ1-2	TGTGCCAGCAGCTCGGTAGGGGCAAACTATGGCTACACCTTC	CASSSVGANYGYTF
-	-	TRBV5-5	TRBJ2-2	TGTGCCAGCAGCTTGGGAGAAAACACCGGGGAGCTGTTTTTT	CASSLGENTGELFF
once	-	TRBV5-1	TRBJ2-5	TGCGCCAGCAGCTTGGGCGTAGAAGAGACCCAGTACTTC	CASSLGVEETQYF
-	-	TRBV5-1	TRBJ1-6	TGCGCCAGCAGCTCGACCACAGAATCACCCCTCCACTTT	CASSSTTESPLHF
-	-	TRBV28	TRBJ1-6	TGTGCCAGCAGTTTCGGGGGATCACCCCTCCACTTT	CASSFGGSPLHF
-	-	TRBV18	TRBJ1-1	TGTGCCAGCTCACCCGCGAGGGGGGGCACTGAAGCTTTCTTT	CASSPARGGTEAFF
-	-	TRBV5-8	TRBJ1-4	TGCGCCAGCAGCTTGGGAGCGGGGGGCACAACTAATGAAAAACTGTTTTTT	CASSLGAGGTTNEKLFF
once	-	TRBV5-1	TRBJ1-2	TGCGCCAGCAGCTTGGCTACGGTGAACTATGGCTACACCTTC	CASSLATVNYGYTF
few	-	TRBV10-3	TRBJ1-1	TGTGCCATCGGCCCCGATACTGAAGCTTTCTTT	CAIGPDTEAFF
-	TRBD1	TRBV6-5	TRBJ1-2	TGTGCCAGCAGTGCGTTGGGACAGGGGGATGGCTACACCTTC	CASSALGQGDGYTF
-	TRBD2	TRBV28	TRBJ2-3	TGTGCCAGCCCGCCGGGACTAGCGGGGGGGCCCCGGTTGGGTACGCAGTATTTT	CASPPGLAGGPRLGTQYF
-	TRBD1	TRBV9	TRBJ2-2	TGTGCCAGCACCAAAGACGGTCAGGGGGCAGGTACCGGGGAGCTGTTTTTT	CASTKDGQGAGTGELFF
-	TRBD2	TRBV9	TRBJ2-2	TGTGCCAGCAGCCCGTCAGGAAGCGGGGCTGTCGGGGAGCTGTTTTTT	CASSPSGSGAVGELFF
-	TRBD2	TRBV6-1	TRBJ2-3	TGTGCCAGCAGTGAGTCCGGGACTAGCGTCCCAGATACGCAGTATTTT	CASSESGTSVPDTQYF
-	-	TRBV28	TRBJ2-5	TGTGCCAGCAGTTTCTCGGTTCAAGAGACCCAGTACTTC	CASSFSVQETQYF
once	TRBD2	TRBV15	TRBJ2-3	TGTGCCACCAGCAGAGGGAGGACTAGCGGCTCTTCCACAGATACGCAGTATTTT	CATSRGRTSGSSTDTQYF
-	TRBD1	TRBV5-1	TRBJ1-2	TGCGCCAGCAGCCAGACAGGGGGTTTCGACTACACCTTC	CASSQTGGFDYTF
-	TRBD1	TRBV4-1	TRBJ2-1	TGCGCCAGCAGCCCCCTGACAGGGACGTACAATGAGCAGTTCTTC	CASSPLTGTYNEQFF
-	-	TRBV2	TRBJ2-6	TGTGCCAGCAGTCGCCGGTTCTCTGGGGCCAACGTCCTGACTTTC	CASSRRFSGANVLTF
-	TRBD2	TRBV5-1	TRBJ2-3	TGCGCCAGCACAGCGGGGGTGACAGATACGCAGTATTTT	CASTAGVTDTQYF
-	TRBD1	TRBV9	TRBJ2-7	TGTGCCAGCAGCCTTGGACAGGGCGCCTACGAGCAGTACTTC	CASSLGQGAYEQYF
-	TRBD2	TRBV28	TRBJ2-7	TGTGCCAGCAGTAGACTAGCTAGCTCCTACGAGCAGTACTTC	CASSRLASSYEQYF
-	-	TRBV19	TRBJ1-2	TGTGCCAGTAGCCGTACGGACAGAGCTAACTATGGCTACACCTTC	CASSRTDRANYGYTF
-	-	TRBV4-2	TRBJ2-7	TGTGCCAGCAGCCAAGTCGACTTCCGTCTATCGTACGAGCAGTACTTC	CASSQVDFRLSYEQYF
-	TRBD1	TRBV15	TRBJ1-2	TGTGCCACCAGCAGAGATCCAGGGGGCTATGGCTACACCTTC	CATSRDPGGYGYTF
-	TRBD1	TRBV7-3	TRBJ2-1	TGTGCCAGCAGCCCCGGGACAGGACCGGAAAATGAGCAGTTCTTC	CASSPGTGPENEQFF
once	-	TRBV29-1	TRBJ2-1	TGCAGCGTTGAAGATAGCTCCTACAATGAGCAGTTCTTC	CSVEDSSYNEQFF
-	-	TRBV19	TRBJ2-2	TGTGCCAGCGGGGACACGAACACCGGGGAGCTGTTTTTT	CASGDTNTGELFF
-	TRBD2	TRBV28	TRBJ2-7	TGTGCCAGCAGTTTTGGGCGGGGGGTCTCCTACGAGCAGTACTTC	CASSFGRGVSYEQYF
-	TRBD1	TRBV28	TRBJ1-1	TGTGCCAGCAGCCTACCACAGGGGGCCTGGACTGAAGCTTTCTTT	CASSLPQGAWTEAFF
-	-	TRBV6-1	TRBJ2-5	TGTGCCAGCAGTGAGTTCGGGGGGCAGACCCAGTACTTC	CASSEFGGQTQYF
-	TRBD1	TRBV4-1	TRBJ2-7	TGCGCCAGCACCCCAGGACAGGGGTTTTCCTACGAGCAGTACTTC	CASTPGQGFSYEQYF
-	TRBD2	TRBV18	TRBJ2-7	TGTGCCAGCTCAACGGGACTAGCGGGGGGTTCCTACGAGCAGTACTTC	CASSTGLAGGSYEQYF
-	-	TRBV6-5	TRBJ2-7	TGTGCCAGCAGTCATAACCGGGACACCTACGAGCAGTACTTC	CASSHNRDTYEQYF
few	-	TRBV28	TRBJ1-4	TGTGCCAGCAGGGACAGACTTGCAACTAATGAAAAACTGTTTTTT	CASRDRLATNEKLFF
few	-	TRBV7-2	TRBJ2-7	TGTGCCAGCAGCTTAGGGGCTAGCGAGAACTACGAGCAGTACTTC	CASSLGASENYEQYF
-	-	TRBV19	TRBJ2-7	TGTGCCAGTAGCCAAACCTCAGGGGGGGAGCAGTACTTC	CASSQTSGGEQYF
-	-	TRBV5-1	TRBJ1-6	TGCGCCAGCAGCTTAGGGGAAAAGGATTCACCCCTCCACTTT	CASSLGEKDSPLHF
-	TRBD1	TRBV6-5	TRBJ1-5	TGTGCCAGCAGACTTACAGGGGTCAGCAATCAGCCCCAGCATTTT	CASRLTGVSNQPQHF
-	-	TRBV7-9	TRBJ1-2	TGTGCCAGCAGCTTAGGGACAGAGGACGGCTACACCTTC	CASSLGTEDGYTF
few	-	TRBV5-5	TRBJ1-2	TGTGCCAGCAGCTGGGAAAGGGGCTATGGCTACACCTTC	CASSWERGYGYTF
-	-	TRBV28	TRBJ1-6	TGTGCCAGCAGTCCAGCGCAGGGGTACGGGTCACCCCTCCACTTT	CASSPAQGYGSPLHF
-	TRBD1	TRBV6-1	TRBJ1-1	TGTGCCAGCAGTGCGGACAGGGGGGACACTGAAGCTTTCTTT	CASSADRGDTEAFF
-	-	TRBV9	TRBJ1-3	TGTGCCAGCAGCGGACCGACAGCCTCCTCTGGAAACACCATATATTTT	CASSGPTASSGNTIYF
-	-	TRBV5-5	TRBJ2-3	TGTGCCAGCAGCTTGGGGGCAATCATAGCAGATACGCAGTATTTT	CASSLGAIIADTQYF
-	-	TRBV7-8	TRBJ1-2	TGTGCCAGCAGTACGGACAGAGCTAACTATGGCTACACCTTC	CASSTDRANYGYTF
-	TRBD1	TRBV5-1	TRBJ2-2	TGCGCCAGCAGCTTCCGACAGGGAAGCACCGGGGAGCTGTTTTTT	CASSFRQGSTGELFF
-	-	TRBV5-6	TRBJ2-7	TGTGCCAGCAGCTTGCCAGGGCGAACCTCCTACGAGCAGTACTTC	CASSLPGRTSYEQYF
-	TRBD2	TRBV2	TRBJ2-3	TGTGCCAGCAGCCTAGCGGTAGATACGCAGTATTTT	CASSLAVDTQYF